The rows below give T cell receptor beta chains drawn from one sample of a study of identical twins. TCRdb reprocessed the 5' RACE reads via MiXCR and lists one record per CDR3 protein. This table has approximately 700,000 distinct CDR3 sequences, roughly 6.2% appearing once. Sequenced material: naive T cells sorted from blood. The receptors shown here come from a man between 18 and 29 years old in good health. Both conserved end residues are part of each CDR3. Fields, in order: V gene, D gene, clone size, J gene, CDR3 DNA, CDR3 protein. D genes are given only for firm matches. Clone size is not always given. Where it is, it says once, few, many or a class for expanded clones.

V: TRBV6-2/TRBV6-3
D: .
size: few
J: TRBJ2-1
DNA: TGTGCCAGCAGTTACTCAGGGTCGCGGAGGGACAATGAGCAGTTCTTC
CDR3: CASSYSGSRRDNEQFF

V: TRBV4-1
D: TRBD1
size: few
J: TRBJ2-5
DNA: TGCGCCAGCAGCCAAGGGGGGGACAGGGTCAGGGAGACCCAGTACTTC
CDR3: CASSQGGDRVRETQYF

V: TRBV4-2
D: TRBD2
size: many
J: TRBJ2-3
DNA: TGTGCCAGCAGCCAAGATGGTGTAGCGGGAGTGTTAGATACGCAGTATTTT
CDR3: CASSQDGVAGVLDTQYF

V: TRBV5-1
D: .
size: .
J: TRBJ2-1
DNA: TGCGCCAGCAGCTTCTCACGGGGGCCTGAGCAGTTCTTC
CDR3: CASSFSRGPEQFF

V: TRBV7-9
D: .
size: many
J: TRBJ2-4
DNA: TGTGCCAGCAGCTCGGACGGAGGGGAAAACATTCAGTACTTC
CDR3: CASSSDGGENIQYF

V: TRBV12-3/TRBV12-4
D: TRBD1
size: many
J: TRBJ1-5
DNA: TGTGCCAGCAGGGGACAGAATAGCAATCAGCCCCAGCATTTT
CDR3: CASRGQNSNQPQHF

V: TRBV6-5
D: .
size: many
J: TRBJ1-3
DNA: TGTGCCAGCAGTTACTCGAGGATGGCTGGAAACACCATATATTTT
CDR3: CASSYSRMAGNTIYF

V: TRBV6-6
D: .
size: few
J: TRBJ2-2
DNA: TGTGCCAGCAGGCCGCAGGGTCCCGGGGAGCTGTTTTTT
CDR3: CASRPQGPGELFF

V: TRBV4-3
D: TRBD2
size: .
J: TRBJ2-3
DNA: TGCGCCAGCAGCCAAGAGACTAGCGGGTATAGCACAGATACGCAGTATTTT
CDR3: CASSQETSGYSTDTQYF

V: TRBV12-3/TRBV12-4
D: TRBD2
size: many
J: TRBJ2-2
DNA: TGTGCCAGCAGTGACCCCCGGGAGGACACCGGGGAGCTGTTTTTT
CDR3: CASSDPREDTGELFF

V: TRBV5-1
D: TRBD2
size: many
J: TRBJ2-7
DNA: TGCGCCAGCAGCCTCCTAGCGGGCAACTCCTACGAGCAGTACTTC
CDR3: CASSLLAGNSYEQYF

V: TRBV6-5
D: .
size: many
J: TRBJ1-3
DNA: TGTGCCAGCAGCCGGACAGGAAACACCATATATTTT
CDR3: CASSRTGNTIYF

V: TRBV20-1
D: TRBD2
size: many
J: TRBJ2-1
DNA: TGCAGTGCCCTAGTGGCGGGAGGTTACAATGAGCAGTTCTTC
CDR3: CSALVAGGYNEQFF

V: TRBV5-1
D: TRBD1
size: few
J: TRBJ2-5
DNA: TGCGCCAGCAGCTTGGCCCGACAGGGGAGGGAGACCCAGTACTTC
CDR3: CASSLARQGRETQYF

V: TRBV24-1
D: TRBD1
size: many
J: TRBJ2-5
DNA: TGTGCCACCAGTGATCCCGGGACAGGACAAGAGACCCAGTACTTC
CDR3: CATSDPGTGQETQYF

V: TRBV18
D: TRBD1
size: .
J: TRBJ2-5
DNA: TGTGCCAGCTCACCATTCGACAGGGGTCTGGAGACCCAGTGCTTC
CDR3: CASSPFDRGLETQCF

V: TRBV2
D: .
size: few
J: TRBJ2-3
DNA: TGTGCCAGCTGTGTTGGGGGAGACACGCAGTATTTT
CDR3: CASCVGGDTQYF

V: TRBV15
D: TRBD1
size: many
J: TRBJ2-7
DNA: TGTGCCACCAGCCGCAGGGGGCTGATCTACGAGCAGTACTTC
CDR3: CATSRRGLIYEQYF

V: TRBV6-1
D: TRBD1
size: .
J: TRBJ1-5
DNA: TGTGCCAGCAGTCCGGGACAGACGAATCAGCCCCAGCATTTT
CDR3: CASSPGQTNQPQHF

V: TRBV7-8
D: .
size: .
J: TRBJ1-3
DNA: TGTGCCAGCAGCCGGAGGAGGACAGCCTCTGGAAACACCATATATTTT
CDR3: CASSRRRTASGNTIYF

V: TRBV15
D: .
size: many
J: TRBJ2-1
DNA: TGTGCCACCAGCCCCGGGGGGACAGTCCATTACAATGAGCAGTTCTTC
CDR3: CATSPGGTVHYNEQFF

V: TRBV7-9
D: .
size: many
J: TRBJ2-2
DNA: TGTGCCAGCAGCGTACCTGGCTCCCCAGGCGGGGAGCTGTTTTTT
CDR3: CASSVPGSPGGELFF